The entry that follows covers one TCR beta chain sequence. Its antigen is currently unknown. Repertoires were generated with immunoSEQ multiplex PCR, while TCRdb's copy carries only in-frame clones and drops some. Of approximately 49,000 clones detected, around four fifths appear once; the ten largest clones hold around 0.61%. Germline V gene sequence: CDR1 SNHLY, CDR2 FYNNEI. Trimming removed 7 bases from V and 4 bases from J, with 13 bases in between. The CDR3 is made up of 13 amino acids. These data are taken from a study of memory CD4+ T cells and cytomegalovirus serostatus. Study context: Donors were healthy Belgian adults, several CMV seropositive and some 24 seronegative.

Single viable CD3+CD4+CD8-CD45RO+ cells were sorted as the memory CD4+ T cells. Study-level points and caveats: Of 164 reported CMV TCRbeta sequences, about 70 were found in memory CD4+ repertoires. CMV serostatus prediction reached median AUC approximately 0.95, or 0.91 with US-trained model.

The sequence was collected from an adult in good health and CMV-seronegative. The sample consisted of memory CD4+ T cells from blood. The chain employs TRBV2 and TRBJ2-5; D may be TRBD1 (5 bases). This CDR3 reads CASKGAAPETQYF. CDR3 bases: TGTGCCAGCAAAGGGGCAGCCCCAGAGACCCAGTACTTC.